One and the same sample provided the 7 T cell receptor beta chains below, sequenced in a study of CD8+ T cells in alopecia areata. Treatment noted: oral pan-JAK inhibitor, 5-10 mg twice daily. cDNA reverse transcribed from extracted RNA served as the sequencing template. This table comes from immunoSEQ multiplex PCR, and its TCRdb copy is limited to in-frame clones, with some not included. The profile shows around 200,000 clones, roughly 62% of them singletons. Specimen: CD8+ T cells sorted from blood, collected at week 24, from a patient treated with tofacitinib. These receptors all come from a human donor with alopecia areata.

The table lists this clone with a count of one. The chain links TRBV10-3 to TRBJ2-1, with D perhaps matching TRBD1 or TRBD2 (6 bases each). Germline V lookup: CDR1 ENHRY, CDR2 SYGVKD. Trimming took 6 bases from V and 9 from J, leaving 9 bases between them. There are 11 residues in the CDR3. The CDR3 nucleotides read TGTGCCATCAGCCCGGGGGCTGAGCAGTTCTTC. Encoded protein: CAISPGAEQFF.

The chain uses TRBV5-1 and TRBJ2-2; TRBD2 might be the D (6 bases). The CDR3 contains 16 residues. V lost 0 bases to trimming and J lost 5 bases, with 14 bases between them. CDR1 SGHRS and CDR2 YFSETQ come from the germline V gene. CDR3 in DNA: TGCGCCAGCAGCTTGGCCGGGACGGCGGGGACCGGGGAGCTGTTTTTT. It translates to CASSLAGTAGTGELFF.

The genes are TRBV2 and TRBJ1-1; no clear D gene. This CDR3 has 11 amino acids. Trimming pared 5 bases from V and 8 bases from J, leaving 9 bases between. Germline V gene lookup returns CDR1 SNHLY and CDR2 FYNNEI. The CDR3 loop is CASSLGQEAFF. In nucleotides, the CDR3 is TGTGCCAGCAGTTTGGGTCAGGAAGCTTTCTTT.

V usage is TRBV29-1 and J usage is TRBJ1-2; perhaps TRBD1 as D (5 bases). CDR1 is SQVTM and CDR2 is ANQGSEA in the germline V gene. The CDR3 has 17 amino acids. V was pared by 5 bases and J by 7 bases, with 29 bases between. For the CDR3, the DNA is TGCAGCGTTCAACACCTGGAGGTCAGCGATCGGGGCCCTGGCTACACCTTC. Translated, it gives CSVQHLEVSDRGPGYTF.

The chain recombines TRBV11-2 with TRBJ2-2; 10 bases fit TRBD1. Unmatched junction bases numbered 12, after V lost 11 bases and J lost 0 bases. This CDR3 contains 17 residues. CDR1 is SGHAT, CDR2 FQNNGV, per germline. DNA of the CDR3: TGTGCCCTTAGAGCCAAGGGGACAGGGGCGAACACCGGGGAGCTGTTTTTT. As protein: CALRAKGTGANTGELFF.

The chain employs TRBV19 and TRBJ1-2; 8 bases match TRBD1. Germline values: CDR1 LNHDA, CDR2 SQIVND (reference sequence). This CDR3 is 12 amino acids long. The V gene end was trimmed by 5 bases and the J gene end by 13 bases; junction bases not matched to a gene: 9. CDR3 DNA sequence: TGTGCCAGTAGTCTCGGACAGGGTGAAAGCACCTTC. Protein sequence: CASSLGQGESTF.

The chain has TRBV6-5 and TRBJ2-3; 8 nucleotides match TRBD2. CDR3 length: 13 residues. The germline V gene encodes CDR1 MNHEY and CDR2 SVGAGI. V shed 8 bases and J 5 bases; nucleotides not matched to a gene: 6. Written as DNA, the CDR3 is TGTGCCAGCGCGATAGCGGGGAGAGATACGCAGTATTTT. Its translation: CASAIAGRDTQYF.